This TCR beta chain was identified in a study of shared clonotypes between healthy human individuals. Study-wide background: The plates for each donor numbered three CD4 naive, three CD4 memory, two CD8 naive and one CD8 memory.

As for this clone: Its antigen remains unknown.

General observations from the study: Compared with clonotypes that all four donors shared, non-shared clonotypes had lower generation probabilities.

Assay execution took place at the deep level. On sorted subsets, replicate PCRs used about 200 ng DNA, or about 30,000 T cell genomes. Generated by immunoSEQ multiplex PCR, the TCRdb table keeps only in-frame clones and is missing some. This sample has around 2.3 million clones, with more than 90% found just once. J lost 2 bases, V lost 7 bases, and 9 bases had no gene match. The germline CDR1 and CDR2 sequences are MDHEN and SYDVKM. CDR3 length equals 16 residues. What was sequenced was naive CD4+ T cells sorted from blood. Subset in this sample: CD45RA+ positively selected. The clonotype originates from a young man in good health. The V and J genes are TRBV28 and TRBJ1-3; TRBD1 aligns across 9 bases. CDR3 loop: CASTINRGPTGNTIYF. The CDR3 DNA is TGTGCCAGCACCATAAACAGGGGGCCTACTGGAAACACCATATATTTT. The whole variable domain, remainder taken from reference TRBV28 and TRBJ1-3, is DVKVTQSSRYLVKRTGEKVFLECVQDMDHENMFWYRQDPGLGLRLIYFSYDVKMKEKGDIPEGYSVSREKKERFSLILESASTNQTSMYLCASTINRGPTGNTIYFGEGSWLTVV.